This TCR beta chain was found in a study of blood T cell repertoires in COVID-19. Whole-study context: Samples taken during acute and convalescent COVID-19 were collected in the United States, Italy and Spain. T cells, B-cell-depleted T cells, or PBMCs provided the cDNA or gDNA that served as material.

The sample holds a few counts of this clone. Trimming left V 2 bases short and J 1 base short, with 8 bases between. Germline CDR1 and CDR2: GTSNPN and SVGIG (reference sequence). This CDR3 comprises 13 residues. Per the authors' pipeline: Reference gene primer amplification gave estimated nucleated cell counts. The method was immunoSEQ multiplex PCR; TCRdb's version includes in-frame clones alone and lacks a portion of them. Clone size and V and J calls were adopted from that table, with D and trimming inferred from the DNA. The data show approximately 82,000 clones, roughly four fifths seen once. This sequence joins TRBV30 and TRBJ1-1, with D possibly matching TRBD1 (5 bases). This TCR came from a man between 50 and 59 years old with active or convalescent COVID-19. The source material was peripheral blood. The CDR3 DNA is TGTGCCTGGAGTCCCCAGGGGAACACTGAAGCTTTCTTT. The encoded protein is CAWSPQGNTEAFF.